What follows are 29 T cell receptor beta chains derived from one specimen sequenced in a study of shared clonotypes between healthy human individuals. Data came from immunoSEQ multiplex PCR; TCRdb stores just in-frame clones and leaves some out. Of about 1.4 million clones in the sample, over 95% were seen once. The sample taken for sequencing was naive CD4+ T cells sorted from blood. Subset of the sample: CD45RA+ positively selected. These receptors came from a man aged 25 to 45 in good health.

This chain uses TRBV7-2 with TRBJ2-7, with 8 bases matching TRBD1. Germline CDR1 and CDR2: SGHTA and FQGNSA. This CDR3 spans 14 amino acids. The junction had 7 bases not matched to a gene; V was cut back by 6 bases and J by 3 bases. The CDR3 here is CASSRTGLFYEQYF. CDR3 nucleotides: TGTGCCAGCAGTCGGACAGGGTTATTCTACGAGCAGTACTTC.

V is TRBV18 and J is TRBJ2-1; D not certain. The CDR3 loop spans 15 amino acids. Germline V gene data show CDR1 as KGHSH and CDR2 as LQKENI. V shed 2 bases and J shed 4 bases, with 12 bases lying between them. The CDR3 is CASSPAPASYNEQFF. The CDR3 DNA reads TGTGCCAGCTCACCAGCCCCAGCGTCTTACAATGAGCAGTTCTTC.

For the CDR3, the DNA is TGCAGTGCTAGCAGGGGGGACAGGCAGTTCTTC. This encodes CSASRGDRQFF. This rearrangement joins TRBV20-1 to TRBJ2-1; D may be TRBD1 (7 bases). The CDR3 covers 11 residues. Between the trimmed V and J ends, which lost 3 bases and 12 bases, there was a span of 12 bases. The germline V gene has CDR1 DFQATT and CDR2 SNEGSKA (reference sequence).

This rearrangement joins TRBV1 to TRBJ2-7; no check of the table's D call, TRBD2, against the DNA was made. TRBV1 is a known pseudogene. The CDR3 is 19 amino acids. The CDR3 DNA reads as TGCACCAGCAGCCTTTTTAATTTTTCTCTAAGCGGGAGCTCCTACGAGCAGTACTTC. It codes for CTSSLFNFSLSGSSYEQYF.

The chain carries TRBV11-3 and TRBJ2-1; D gene ambiguous. Per the germline V gene, CDR1 is SGHNT and CDR2 is YENEEA. V was trimmed by 6 bases and J by 0 bases, leaving 9 bases between them. The CDR3 sequence is 14 residues long. CDR3 DNA: TGTGCCAGCAGTTGGGCGAGCTCCTACAATGAGCAGTTCTTC. This translates into CASSWASSYNEQFF.

This clone was counted a single time. This sample also contains other DNA sequences that code for the same CDR3. The V and J genes are TRBV6-5 and TRBJ2-3; D is tentatively TRBD1 or TRBD2 (6 bases each). Germline values: CDR1 MNHEY, CDR2 SVGAGI. CDR3 length: 14 residues. Trimming shortened V by 2 bases and J by 2 bases, and 8 bases separated the two germline ends. The CDR3 spells CASSYRGDTDTQYF. CDR3 DNA: TGTGCCAGCAGTTACAGGGGGGACACAGATACGCAGTATTTT.

The chain links TRBV21-1 to TRBJ2-2; TRBD2, the table's D call, was not compared with the DNA. TRBV21-1 is a pseudogene. This CDR3 has 16 residues. Here the CDR3 reads CASSKGRGTGEGELFF. The CDR3 bases are TGTGCCAGCAGCAAAGGGCGGGGGACCGGGGAAGGGGAGCTGTTTTTT.

The gene calls are TRBV4-3 and TRBJ2-1; 8 nucleotides line up with TRBD2. Germline values: CDR1 LGHNA, CDR2 YSLEER. V shed 1 base, J shed 2 bases, and the junction held 4 bases outside the gene matches. CDR3 length: 16 residues. This chain's CDR3 is CASSQGIGRAYNEQFF. The CDR3 nucleotides read TGCGCCAGCAGCCAAGGAATCGGGAGGGCCTACAATGAGCAGTTCTTC.

This sequence joins TRBV4-1 and TRBJ1-1; maybe TRBD1 (5 bases). Germline values: CDR1 MGHRA, CDR2 YSYEKL. The CDR3 sequence is 16 residues long. Between the trimmed V and J ends, which lost 0 bases and 1 base, there was a span of 12 bases. The CDR3: CASSQESSTGNTEAFF. Written as DNA, the CDR3 is TGCGCCAGCAGCCAAGAGAGTAGTACAGGGAACACTGAAGCTTTCTTT.

Details on this clone: The same CDR3 is also encoded by other DNA sequences in this sample. The chain combines TRBV27 with TRBJ2-7; D is unclear. There are 11 residues in the CDR3. The V gene's germline CDR1 is MNHEY and CDR2 SMNVEV (reference sequence). V was shortened by 3 bases and J by 4 bases, with 4 bases between the two germline ends. The CDR3 region is CASSFGYEQYF. The CDR3 coding sequence is TGTGCCAGCAGTTTCGGGTACGAGCAGTACTTC.

The rearrangement uses TRBV28 and TRBJ2-1; D not certain. Germline loops: CDR1 MDHEN, CDR2 SYDVKM. The CDR3 is made up of 16 amino acids. V was shortened by 3 bases and J by 0 bases, with 12 bases between the two germline ends. CDR3 sequence reads: CASSFGQVSSYNEQFF. The CDR3 DNA follows: TGTGCCAGCAGTTTTGGGCAGGTGAGCTCCTACAATGAGCAGTTCTTC.

V and J are TRBV6-5 and TRBJ2-7, with 8 nucleotides matching TRBD1. V lost 6 bases and J lost 5; bases outside the gene matches: 12. The CDR3 extends over 15 amino acids. Germline lookup yields CDR1 MNHEY and CDR2 SVGAGI. The CDR3 sequence: CASRDFGQGLNEQYF. The DNA of the CDR3 is TGTGCCAGCAGAGACTTCGGACAGGGCTTAAACGAGCAGTACTTC.

The chain employs TRBV30 and TRBJ2-5; 10 bases fit TRBD2. CDR1 is GTSNPN, CDR2 SVGIG, per germline (reference sequence). The CDR3 is made up of 15 amino acids. The junction had 9 bases not matched to a gene; V was cut back by 3 bases and J by 5 bases. CDR3 sequence (DNA): TGTGCCTGGAGAAGGTCTAGCGGGAGAAGTGAGACCCAGTACTTC. Amino acids: CAWRRSSGRSETQYF.

This chain uses TRBV27 with TRBJ2-7; TRBD1 matches 7 bases. Trimming cost V 0 bases and J 2 bases; bases outside gene matches: 7. The length of the CDR3 is 16 residues. The V gene's germline CDR1 is MNHEY and CDR2 SMNVEV (reference sequence). The CDR3 protein is CASSLSRTGSAYEQYF. Here the CDR3 DNA reads TGTGCCAGCAGTTTATCCCGGACAGGTTCTGCCTACGAGCAGTACTTC.

The chain uses TRBV2 and TRBJ2-1, with a possible D match to TRBD2 (6 bases). Between the trimmed V and J ends, which lost 5 bases and 9 bases, there was a span of 20 bases. The CDR3 extends over 15 amino acids. From germline, CDR1 is SNHLY and CDR2 FYNNEI. DNA of the CDR3: TGTGCCAGCAGTTCATCGGGACTCGAGGGAGGTGAGCAGTTCTTC. Translating it yields CASSSSGLEGGEQFF.

This chain connects TRBV11-2 to TRBJ2-5, with D tentatively TRBD2 (5 bases). The CDR3 covers 17 residues. Germline V gives CDR1 SGHAT, CDR2 FQNNGV. V lost 3 bases and J 3 bases, leaving 20 bases between the germline ends. The chain's CDR3 is CASSLANVRRTEETQYF. The CDR3 DNA follows: TGTGCCAGCAGCTTGGCTAACGTGCGGAGGACCGAAGAGACCCAGTACTTC.

The chain uses TRBV4-3 and TRBJ2-1; no clear D gene. Germline V gene lookup returns CDR1 LGHNA and CDR2 YSLEER. The V gene lost 0 bases and the J gene lost 0 bases, with 12 bases spanning the gap. The CDR3 consists of 17 residues. Here the CDR3 reads CASSQESRSSSYNEQFF. CDR3 in DNA: TGCGCCAGCAGCCAAGAGTCCAGATCCAGCTCCTACAATGAGCAGTTCTTC.

The chain has TRBV5-8 and TRBJ2-7; the match to TRBD1 covers 10 bases. The V and J ends lost 4 bases and 2 bases, in that order; junction bases with no gene match: 6. Germline CDR1 reads SGHTS; CDR2 reads YDEGEE. The CDR3 has 15 amino acids. CDR3 nucleotides: TGTGCCAGCAGCCTTACCGGGACAGGGGCCTACGAGCAGTACTTC. This codes for CASSLTGTGAYEQYF.

The chain employs TRBV4-1 and TRBJ2-7; D remains unclear. The CDR3 loop spans 15 amino acids. Germline CDR1 reads MGHRA; CDR2 reads YSYEKL. The V end lost 0 bases, the J end lost 6 bases, and 15 bases lay between the germline ends. The CDR3 protein is CASSQDVLSLPEQYF. The CDR3 nucleotides read TGCGCCAGCAGCCAAGATGTCTTGTCCCTGCCCGAGCAGTACTTC.

This clone turned up a few times. The chain is built from TRBV4-3 and TRBJ2-1, with 9 bases aligning to TRBD1. This CDR3 spans 16 amino acids. CDR1 LGHNA and CDR2 YSLEER come from the germline V gene. With 0 bases clipped from V and 0 bases from J, the junction kept 0 bases outside the gene matches. The CDR3 is CASSQETGGSYNEQFF. Here the CDR3 DNA reads TGCGCCAGCAGCCAAGAGACAGGGGGCTCCTACAATGAGCAGTTCTTC.

The genes are TRBV7-9 and TRBJ2-7; TRBD2 matches 8 bases. J gave up 2 bases and V 4 bases, and 1 base lay outside the gene matches. The CDR3 is 13 amino acids. Germline values: CDR1 SEHNR, CDR2 FQNEAQ (reference sequence). The CDR3 bases are TGTGCCAGCAGCTCGGGAGGGGCCTACGAGCAGTACTTC. Its translation is CASSSGGAYEQYF.

This chain connects TRBV15 to TRBJ2-1; 8 positions match TRBD2. The CDR3 is made up of 16 amino acids. J gave up 12 bases and V 0 bases, and 13 bases lay outside the gene matches. From germline, CDR1 is LNHNV and CDR2 YYDKDF (reference sequence). The CDR3 nucleotides read TGTGCCACCAGCAGAGATTCAAGCGGGAGAGGAGGGGGGCAGTTCTTC. Its protein is CATSRDSSGRGGGQFF.

This rearrangement joins TRBV7-3 to TRBJ2-3; D is uncertain. Trimming removed 4 bases from V and 0 bases from J, with 11 bases in between. The CDR3 is 15 residues long. CDR1 and CDR2 (germline): SGHTA, FQGTGA. The CDR3 sequence: CASSSSPRSTDTQYF. For the CDR3, the DNA is TGTGCCAGCAGCTCCTCACCGAGGAGCACAGATACGCAGTATTTT.

The chain combines TRBV28 with TRBJ2-1; a weak D match, TRBD2 (5 bases). The germline gives CDR1 MDHEN, CDR2 SYDVKM. V lost 8 bases and J 1 base, leaving 9 bases between the germline ends. This CDR3 contains 13 residues. The CDR3 DNA reads as TGTGCCAGCTCACGGGGATCCTACAATGAGCAGTTCTTC. This sequence encodes CASSRGSYNEQFF.

The chain carries TRBV5-1 and TRBJ2-7, with 8 bases lining up with TRBD2. Germline CDR1 is SGHRS and CDR2 is YFSETQ. The junction had 10 bases not matched to a gene; V was cut back by 4 bases and J by 4 bases. The CDR3 loop spans 15 amino acids. CDR3 amino acids: CASSPQSAGEYEQYF. For the CDR3, the DNA is TGCGCCAGCAGCCCGCAATCAGCGGGAGAATACGAGCAGTACTTC.

The CDR3 sequence is CASSFVRSGANVLTF. The CDR3 nucleotides read TGTGCCAGCAGCTTTGTCCGGAGTGGGGCCAACGTCCTGACTTTC. V is TRBV5-6 and J is TRBJ2-6; unclear D gene. From germline, CDR1 is SGHDT and CDR2 YYEEEE. The ends were cut back, 2 bases at V and 3 bases at J, with 9 bases in the middle. The CDR3 totals 15 residues.

V is TRBV28 and J is TRBJ1-1; the D is unclear. This CDR3 contains 11 residues. V lost 5 bases and J 7 bases, leaving 8 bases between the germline ends. The V gene's germline CDR1 is MDHEN and CDR2 SYDVKM. CDR3 nucleotides: TGTGCCAGCAGTCTCAGACGTGAAGCTTTCTTT. Its protein is CASSLRREAFF.

The chain employs TRBV5-5 and TRBJ1-2; TRBD1 is a possible D gene (6 bases). Germline CDR1 SGHKS, CDR2 YYEKEE (reference sequence). V lost 0 bases and J 2 bases, leaving 14 bases between the germline ends. The CDR3 is 16 amino acids. The CDR3 is CASSLATGQKNYGYTF. Here the CDR3 DNA reads TGTGCCAGCAGCTTGGCGACCGGACAGAAGAACTATGGCTACACCTTC.

The chain links TRBV9 to TRBJ2-3; D is undetermined. Germline V CDR1 and CDR2: SGDLS, YYNGEE. V dropped 0 bases and J dropped 2 bases, with 7 bases sitting between them. CDR3 length equals 14 residues. This CDR3 reads CASSVDSFTDTQYF. In DNA, the CDR3 is TGTGCCAGCAGCGTAGACAGTTTCACAGATACGCAGTATTTT.